This TCR beta chain was obtained from a study of cytomegalovirus exposure and HLA in healthy donors. Findings and caveats of the study: The study labeled 180 or so TCR beta chains cytomegalovirus-associated. High sensitivity and specificity were reportedly achieved when the classifier diagnosed cytomegalovirus status. Subsequent analysis showed first-cohort TCR clusters tending to co-occur in around 110 validation repertoires.

The CDR3 is 14 residues long. CDR1 is SEHNR and CDR2 is FQNEAQ in the germline V gene (reference sequence). Trimming removed 4 bases at V and 3 bases at J, with 9 bases between. The assay was immunoSEQ multiplex PCR, and TCRdb's table has in-frame clones only and misses some. Of about 130,000 clones listed, roughly 90% were seen once; the top ten hold roughly 2%. As regards this clone: The antigen remains unidentified.

The chain is built from TRBV7-9 and TRBJ1-4; no reliable D call. Sequencing used PBMCs. The sequence came from a young woman in good health and CMV-seronegative. CDR3 DNA sequence: TGTGCCAGCAGCTCTGCGCTGGCTAATGAAAAACTGTTTTTT. Translation: CASSSALANEKLFF.